The clone carrying this T cell receptor (beta chain) came up a few times. Authors' methods: It was from reference gene primer amplification that nucleated cell counts were estimated. Libraries were prepared by immunoSEQ multiplex PCR; TCRdb keeps only in-frame clonotypes and omits some of them. V and J calls and clone size are those listed in that table; D and trimming were worked out from the DNA. The sample holds tens of thousands of clones; roughly nine tenths are singletons and the top ten take roughly 8.5%. The entry originates in a study of blood T cell repertoires in COVID-19. Study in general: There were acute and convalescent COVID-19 samples, and they came from the United States, Italy and Spain. T cells, B-cell-depleted T cells, or PBMCs supplied cDNA or gDNA.

This receptor was taken from a man younger than 45 with acute or convalescent COVID-19. The source material was peripheral blood.

The CDR3 spells CASKALSTGVYEQYF. The DNA for the CDR3 is TGTGCCTCAAAGGCTCTCTCGACAGGGGTCTACGAGCAGTACTTC. This chain connects TRBV28 to TRBJ2-7; TRBD1 aligns across 8 bases. Losses at the gene ends were 11 bases for V and 3 bases for J; bases not matched to a gene: 15. The CDR3 is 15 amino acids. Germline lookup yields CDR1 MDHEN and CDR2 SYDVKM.